Listed here are 6 T cell receptor beta chains from one sample, sequenced in a study of shared clonotypes between healthy human individuals. Produced via immunoSEQ multiplex PCR; TCRdb's table is partial and in-frame only. The sample contains approximately 2.5 million clones, 80% to 95% of which appear only once. The sample comprised naive CD4+ T cells from PBMCs. Subset specified: CD45RA+ positively selected. These receptors originate from a man younger than 30 in good health. Some clones in this sample may be carry-over from other donors' samples.

The chain joins TRBV11-2 to TRBJ2-7; TRBD1 matches at 7 bases. This CDR3 is built from 14 residues. V lost 3 bases to trimming and J lost 6 bases; unmatched junction nucleotides: 8. Germline assignment: CDR1 SGHAT and CDR2 FQNNGV. The CDR3 sequence: CASSFSTGVGEQYF. The CDR3, as DNA: TGTGCCAGCAGCTTTTCAACAGGGGTGGGCGAGCAGTACTTC.

The CDR3 region is CASSQQLAGGSPYEQYF. CDR3 bases: TGTGCCAGCAGCCAACAACTAGCGGGAGGGAGCCCCTACGAGCAGTACTTC. This rearrangement joins TRBV4-2 to TRBJ2-7, with 13 bases matching TRBD2. The CDR3 is 17 residues long. V trimming: 2 bases; J trimming: 2 bases; junction bases outside the gene matches: 6. The germline V gene encodes CDR1 LGHNA and CDR2 YNFKEQ.

This clone was seen only once. V is TRBV4-3 and J is TRBJ1-5; 7 positions agree with TRBD1. The V gene end was trimmed by 4 bases and the J gene end by 2 bases; junction bases not matched to a gene: 8. This CDR3 has 16 amino acids. The germline V gene has CDR1 LGHNA and CDR2 YSLEER. The CDR3: CASSPDTGVGNQPQHF. The CDR3 coding sequence is TGCGCCAGCAGCCCCGACACAGGGGTAGGCAATCAGCCCCAGCATTTT.

This clone was seen a few times. In DNA form, the CDR3 reads TGCGCCAGCAGCTTGGCCCAGACGACCTATGGCTACACCTTC. Its translation: CASSLAQTTYGYTF. The chain links TRBV5-1 to TRBJ1-2, with unresolved D. The CDR3 spans 14 residues. The germline V and J ends were trimmed by 0 bases and 4 bases, with 10 bases remaining between them. The germline V gene has CDR1 SGHRS and CDR2 YFSETQ.

The V and J genes are TRBV7-9 and TRBJ2-1; D is perhaps TRBD2 (6 bases). This CDR3 spans 16 amino acids. V lost 5 bases, J lost 4 bases, and 18 bases lay in between. Germline V gene data show CDR1 as SEHNR and CDR2 as FQNEAQ (reference sequence). In DNA, the CDR3 is TGTGCCAGCAGCCCCCTCTTATGGGCGGGGTACAATGAGCAGTTCTTC. As protein: CASSPLLWAGYNEQFF. Drawing the rest from reference TRBV7-9 and TRBJ2-1, the complete variable domain is DTGVSQNPRHKITKRGQNVTFRCDPISEHNRLYWYRQTLGQGPEFLTYFQNEAQLEKSRLLSDRFSAERPKGSFSTLEIQRTEQGDSAMYLCASSPLLWAGYNEQFFGPGTRLTVL.

This sequence joins TRBV5-6 and TRBJ1-1, with TRBD1 identical over 12 bases. With 6 bases clipped from V and 1 base from J, the junction kept 10 bases outside the gene matches. The CDR3 totals 17 residues. CDR1 is SGHDT, CDR2 YYEEEE, per germline. The CDR3 protein is CASTGTGGARRNTEAFF. In DNA, the CDR3 is TGTGCCAGCACCGGGACAGGGGGCGCGAGAAGGAACACTGAAGCTTTCTTT.